The T cell receptor (beta chain) under discussion was sequenced for a study of T cells after yellow fever vaccination. The wider study: The authors prepared low-cell-number fractions using SMART-Seq v4 Ultra Low Input.

A universal primer site and UMIs were added as TCR cDNA was made by 5'RACE template switching. From the 5' RACE reads, TCRdb called clonotypes with MiXCR, one entry per CDR3 protein. The sample yields about 300,000 distinct CDR3 sequences, roughly 9% seen once. The germline gives CDR1 DFQATT, CDR2 SNEGSKA (reference sequence). This CDR3 is 13 amino acids long. General study findings and limits: Subsequent to the booster, the majority of primary-vaccination clones reappeared (around 95% CD4, 80% to 90% CD8). One caveat is that FACS-sorted repertoires could contain abundant clonotypes contaminating from the bulk population.

This clonotype came up a few times. Antigen unknown. V and J are TRBV20-1 and TRBJ2-3; D remains ambiguous. The TCR was taken from a man aged 18 to 30 who received the YFV17D yellow fever vaccine. The input for sequencing was CD4+ T cells sorted from PBMCs, taken 5 days after the yellow fever booster vaccination. CDR3 DNA sequence: TGCAGCGGGCCAGGTTCCGGCACAGATACGCAGTATTTT. Encoded protein: CSGPGSGTDTQYF.